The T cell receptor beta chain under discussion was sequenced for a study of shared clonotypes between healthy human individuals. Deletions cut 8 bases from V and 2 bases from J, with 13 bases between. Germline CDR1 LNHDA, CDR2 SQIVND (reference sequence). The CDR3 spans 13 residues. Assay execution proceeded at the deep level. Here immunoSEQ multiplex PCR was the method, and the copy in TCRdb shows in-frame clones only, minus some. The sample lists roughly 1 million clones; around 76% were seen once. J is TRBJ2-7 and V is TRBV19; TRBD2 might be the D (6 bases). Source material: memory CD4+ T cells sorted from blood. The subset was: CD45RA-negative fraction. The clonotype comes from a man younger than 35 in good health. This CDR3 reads CASRRTGAYEQYF. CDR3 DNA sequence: TGTGCCAGTCGTAGAACGGGGGCCTACGAGCAGTACTTC.